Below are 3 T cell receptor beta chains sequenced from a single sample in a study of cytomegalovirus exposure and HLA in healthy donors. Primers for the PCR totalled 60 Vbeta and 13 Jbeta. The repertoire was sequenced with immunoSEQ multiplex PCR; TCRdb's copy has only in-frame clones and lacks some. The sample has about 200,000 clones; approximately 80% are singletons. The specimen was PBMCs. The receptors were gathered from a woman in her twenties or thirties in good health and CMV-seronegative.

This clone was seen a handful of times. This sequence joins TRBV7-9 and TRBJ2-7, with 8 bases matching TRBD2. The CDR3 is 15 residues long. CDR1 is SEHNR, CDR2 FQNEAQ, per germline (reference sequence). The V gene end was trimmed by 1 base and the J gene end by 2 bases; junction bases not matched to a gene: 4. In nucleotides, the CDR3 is TGTGCCAGCAGCTTAGAAAGACTAGCGACCTACGAGCAGTACTTC. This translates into CASSLERLATYEQYF.

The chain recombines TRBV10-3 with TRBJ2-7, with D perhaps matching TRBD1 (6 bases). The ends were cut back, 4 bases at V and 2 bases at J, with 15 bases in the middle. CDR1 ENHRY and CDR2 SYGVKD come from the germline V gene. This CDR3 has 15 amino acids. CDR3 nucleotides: TGTGCCATCAGTGGGACAGAATTCCTTACCTACGAGCAGTACTTC. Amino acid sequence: CAISGTEFLTYEQYF.

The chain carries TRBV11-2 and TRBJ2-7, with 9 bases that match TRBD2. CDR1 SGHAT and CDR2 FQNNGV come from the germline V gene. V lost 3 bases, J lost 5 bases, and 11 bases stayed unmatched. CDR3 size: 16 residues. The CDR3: CASSFENLAGANEQYF. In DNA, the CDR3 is TGTGCCAGCAGCTTTGAAAATTTAGCGGGAGCCAACGAGCAGTACTTC.